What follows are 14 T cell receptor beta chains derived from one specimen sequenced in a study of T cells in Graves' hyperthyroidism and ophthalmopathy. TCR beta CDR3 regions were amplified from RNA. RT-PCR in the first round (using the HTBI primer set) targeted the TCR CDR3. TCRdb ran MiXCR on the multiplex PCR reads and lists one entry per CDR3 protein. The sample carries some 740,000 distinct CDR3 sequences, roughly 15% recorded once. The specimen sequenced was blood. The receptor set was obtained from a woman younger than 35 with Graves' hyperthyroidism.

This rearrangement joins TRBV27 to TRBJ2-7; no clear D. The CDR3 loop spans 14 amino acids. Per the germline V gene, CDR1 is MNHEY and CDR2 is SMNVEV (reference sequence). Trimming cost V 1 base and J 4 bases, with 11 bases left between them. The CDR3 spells CASSLLGPAYEQYF. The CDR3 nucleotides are TGTGCCAGCAGTTTATTGGGCCCAGCGTACGAGCAGTACTTC.

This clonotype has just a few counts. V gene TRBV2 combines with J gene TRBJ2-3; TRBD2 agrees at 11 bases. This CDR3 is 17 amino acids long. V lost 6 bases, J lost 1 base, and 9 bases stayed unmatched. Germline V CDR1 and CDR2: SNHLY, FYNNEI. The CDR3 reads CASSNTKTSGGTDTQYF. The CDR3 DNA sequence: TGTGCCAGCAGCAACACGAAGACTAGCGGGGGCACAGATACGCAGTATTTT.

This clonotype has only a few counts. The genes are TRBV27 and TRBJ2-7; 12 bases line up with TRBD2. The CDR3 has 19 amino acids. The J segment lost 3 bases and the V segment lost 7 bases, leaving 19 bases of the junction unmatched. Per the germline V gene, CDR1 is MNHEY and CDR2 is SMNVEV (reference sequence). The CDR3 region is CASTEGGLAGTGVIYEQYF. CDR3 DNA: TGTGCCAGCACTGAGGGCGGACTAGCGGGGACCGGGGTGATCTACGAGCAGTACTTC.

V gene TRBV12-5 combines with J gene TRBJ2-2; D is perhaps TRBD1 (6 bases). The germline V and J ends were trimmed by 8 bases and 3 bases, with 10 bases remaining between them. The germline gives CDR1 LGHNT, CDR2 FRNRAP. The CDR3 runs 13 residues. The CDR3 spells CASQGMDTGELFF. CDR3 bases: TGTGCTAGTCAGGGGATGGACACCGGGGAGCTGTTTTTT.

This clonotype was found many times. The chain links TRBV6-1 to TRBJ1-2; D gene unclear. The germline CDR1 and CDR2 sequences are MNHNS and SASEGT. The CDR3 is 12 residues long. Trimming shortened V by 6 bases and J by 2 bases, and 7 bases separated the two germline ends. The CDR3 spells CASRRLNYGYTF. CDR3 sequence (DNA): TGTGCCAGCAGGAGGCTGAACTATGGCTACACCTTC.

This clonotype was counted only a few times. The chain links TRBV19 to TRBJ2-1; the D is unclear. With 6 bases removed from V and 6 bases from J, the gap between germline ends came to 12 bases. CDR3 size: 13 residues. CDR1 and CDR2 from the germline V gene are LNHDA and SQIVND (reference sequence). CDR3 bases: TGTGCCAGTAGCCTGCAGACTTTCAATGAGCAGTTCTTC. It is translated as CASSLQTFNEQFF.

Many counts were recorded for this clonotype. In nucleotides, the CDR3 is TGTGCCAGCGGATACAAACAGCACGAAGCTTTCTTT. Protein: CASGYKQHEAFF. The chain joins TRBV6-2 or TRBV6-3 to TRBJ1-1; no clear D. CDR3 size: 12 residues. V lost 8 bases to trimming and J lost 8 bases, with 15 bases between them. CDR1 and CDR2 (germline): MNHEY, SVGEGT.

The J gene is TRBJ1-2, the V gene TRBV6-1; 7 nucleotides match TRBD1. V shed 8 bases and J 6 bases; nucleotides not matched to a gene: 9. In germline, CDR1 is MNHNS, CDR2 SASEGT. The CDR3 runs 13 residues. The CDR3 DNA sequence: TGTGCCAGCCGCCCGGGAGGGGGCCATGGCTACACCTTC. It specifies CASRPGGGHGYTF.

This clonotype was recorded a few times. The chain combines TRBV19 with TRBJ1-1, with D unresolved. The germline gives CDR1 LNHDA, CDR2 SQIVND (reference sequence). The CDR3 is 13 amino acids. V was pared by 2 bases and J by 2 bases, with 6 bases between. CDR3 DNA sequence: TGTGCCAGTAGTATACTGGACAACACTGAAGCTTTCTTT. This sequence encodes CASSILDNTEAFF.

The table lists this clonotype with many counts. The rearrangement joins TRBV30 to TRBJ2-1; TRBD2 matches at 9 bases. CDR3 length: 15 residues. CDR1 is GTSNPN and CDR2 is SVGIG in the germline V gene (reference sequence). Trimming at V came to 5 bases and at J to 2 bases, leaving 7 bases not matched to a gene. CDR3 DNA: TGTGCCTGGGAAGATAGCGGGAGACCCTACAATGAGCAGTTCTTC. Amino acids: CAWEDSGRPYNEQFF.

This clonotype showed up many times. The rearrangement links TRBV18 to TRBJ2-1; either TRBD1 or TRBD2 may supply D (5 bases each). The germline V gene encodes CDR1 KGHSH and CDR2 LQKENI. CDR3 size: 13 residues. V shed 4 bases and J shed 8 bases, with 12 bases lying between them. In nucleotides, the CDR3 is TGTGCCAGCTCACTAGGGGTCGGGGATGAGCAGTTCTTC. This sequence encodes CASSLGVGDEQFF.

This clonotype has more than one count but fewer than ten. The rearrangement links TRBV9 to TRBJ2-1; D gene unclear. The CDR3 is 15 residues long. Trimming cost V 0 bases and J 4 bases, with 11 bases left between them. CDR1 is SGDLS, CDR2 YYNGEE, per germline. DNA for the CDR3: TGTGCCAGCAGCGTAGTGGGTGATGAATACAATGAGCAGTTCTTC. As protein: CASSVVGDEYNEQFF.

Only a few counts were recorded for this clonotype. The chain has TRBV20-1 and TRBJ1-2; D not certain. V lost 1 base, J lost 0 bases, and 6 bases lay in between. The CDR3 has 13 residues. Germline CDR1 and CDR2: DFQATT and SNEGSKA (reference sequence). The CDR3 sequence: CSARVRTNYGYTF. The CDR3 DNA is TGCAGTGCTAGAGTAAGGACTAACTATGGCTACACCTTC.

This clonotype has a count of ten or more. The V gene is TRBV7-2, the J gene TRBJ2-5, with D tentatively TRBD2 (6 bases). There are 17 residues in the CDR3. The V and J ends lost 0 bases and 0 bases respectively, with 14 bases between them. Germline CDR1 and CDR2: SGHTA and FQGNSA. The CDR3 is CASSLAFGGFYQETQYF. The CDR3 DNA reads TGTGCCAGCAGCTTAGCGTTTGGGGGGTTCTACCAAGAGACCCAGTACTTC.